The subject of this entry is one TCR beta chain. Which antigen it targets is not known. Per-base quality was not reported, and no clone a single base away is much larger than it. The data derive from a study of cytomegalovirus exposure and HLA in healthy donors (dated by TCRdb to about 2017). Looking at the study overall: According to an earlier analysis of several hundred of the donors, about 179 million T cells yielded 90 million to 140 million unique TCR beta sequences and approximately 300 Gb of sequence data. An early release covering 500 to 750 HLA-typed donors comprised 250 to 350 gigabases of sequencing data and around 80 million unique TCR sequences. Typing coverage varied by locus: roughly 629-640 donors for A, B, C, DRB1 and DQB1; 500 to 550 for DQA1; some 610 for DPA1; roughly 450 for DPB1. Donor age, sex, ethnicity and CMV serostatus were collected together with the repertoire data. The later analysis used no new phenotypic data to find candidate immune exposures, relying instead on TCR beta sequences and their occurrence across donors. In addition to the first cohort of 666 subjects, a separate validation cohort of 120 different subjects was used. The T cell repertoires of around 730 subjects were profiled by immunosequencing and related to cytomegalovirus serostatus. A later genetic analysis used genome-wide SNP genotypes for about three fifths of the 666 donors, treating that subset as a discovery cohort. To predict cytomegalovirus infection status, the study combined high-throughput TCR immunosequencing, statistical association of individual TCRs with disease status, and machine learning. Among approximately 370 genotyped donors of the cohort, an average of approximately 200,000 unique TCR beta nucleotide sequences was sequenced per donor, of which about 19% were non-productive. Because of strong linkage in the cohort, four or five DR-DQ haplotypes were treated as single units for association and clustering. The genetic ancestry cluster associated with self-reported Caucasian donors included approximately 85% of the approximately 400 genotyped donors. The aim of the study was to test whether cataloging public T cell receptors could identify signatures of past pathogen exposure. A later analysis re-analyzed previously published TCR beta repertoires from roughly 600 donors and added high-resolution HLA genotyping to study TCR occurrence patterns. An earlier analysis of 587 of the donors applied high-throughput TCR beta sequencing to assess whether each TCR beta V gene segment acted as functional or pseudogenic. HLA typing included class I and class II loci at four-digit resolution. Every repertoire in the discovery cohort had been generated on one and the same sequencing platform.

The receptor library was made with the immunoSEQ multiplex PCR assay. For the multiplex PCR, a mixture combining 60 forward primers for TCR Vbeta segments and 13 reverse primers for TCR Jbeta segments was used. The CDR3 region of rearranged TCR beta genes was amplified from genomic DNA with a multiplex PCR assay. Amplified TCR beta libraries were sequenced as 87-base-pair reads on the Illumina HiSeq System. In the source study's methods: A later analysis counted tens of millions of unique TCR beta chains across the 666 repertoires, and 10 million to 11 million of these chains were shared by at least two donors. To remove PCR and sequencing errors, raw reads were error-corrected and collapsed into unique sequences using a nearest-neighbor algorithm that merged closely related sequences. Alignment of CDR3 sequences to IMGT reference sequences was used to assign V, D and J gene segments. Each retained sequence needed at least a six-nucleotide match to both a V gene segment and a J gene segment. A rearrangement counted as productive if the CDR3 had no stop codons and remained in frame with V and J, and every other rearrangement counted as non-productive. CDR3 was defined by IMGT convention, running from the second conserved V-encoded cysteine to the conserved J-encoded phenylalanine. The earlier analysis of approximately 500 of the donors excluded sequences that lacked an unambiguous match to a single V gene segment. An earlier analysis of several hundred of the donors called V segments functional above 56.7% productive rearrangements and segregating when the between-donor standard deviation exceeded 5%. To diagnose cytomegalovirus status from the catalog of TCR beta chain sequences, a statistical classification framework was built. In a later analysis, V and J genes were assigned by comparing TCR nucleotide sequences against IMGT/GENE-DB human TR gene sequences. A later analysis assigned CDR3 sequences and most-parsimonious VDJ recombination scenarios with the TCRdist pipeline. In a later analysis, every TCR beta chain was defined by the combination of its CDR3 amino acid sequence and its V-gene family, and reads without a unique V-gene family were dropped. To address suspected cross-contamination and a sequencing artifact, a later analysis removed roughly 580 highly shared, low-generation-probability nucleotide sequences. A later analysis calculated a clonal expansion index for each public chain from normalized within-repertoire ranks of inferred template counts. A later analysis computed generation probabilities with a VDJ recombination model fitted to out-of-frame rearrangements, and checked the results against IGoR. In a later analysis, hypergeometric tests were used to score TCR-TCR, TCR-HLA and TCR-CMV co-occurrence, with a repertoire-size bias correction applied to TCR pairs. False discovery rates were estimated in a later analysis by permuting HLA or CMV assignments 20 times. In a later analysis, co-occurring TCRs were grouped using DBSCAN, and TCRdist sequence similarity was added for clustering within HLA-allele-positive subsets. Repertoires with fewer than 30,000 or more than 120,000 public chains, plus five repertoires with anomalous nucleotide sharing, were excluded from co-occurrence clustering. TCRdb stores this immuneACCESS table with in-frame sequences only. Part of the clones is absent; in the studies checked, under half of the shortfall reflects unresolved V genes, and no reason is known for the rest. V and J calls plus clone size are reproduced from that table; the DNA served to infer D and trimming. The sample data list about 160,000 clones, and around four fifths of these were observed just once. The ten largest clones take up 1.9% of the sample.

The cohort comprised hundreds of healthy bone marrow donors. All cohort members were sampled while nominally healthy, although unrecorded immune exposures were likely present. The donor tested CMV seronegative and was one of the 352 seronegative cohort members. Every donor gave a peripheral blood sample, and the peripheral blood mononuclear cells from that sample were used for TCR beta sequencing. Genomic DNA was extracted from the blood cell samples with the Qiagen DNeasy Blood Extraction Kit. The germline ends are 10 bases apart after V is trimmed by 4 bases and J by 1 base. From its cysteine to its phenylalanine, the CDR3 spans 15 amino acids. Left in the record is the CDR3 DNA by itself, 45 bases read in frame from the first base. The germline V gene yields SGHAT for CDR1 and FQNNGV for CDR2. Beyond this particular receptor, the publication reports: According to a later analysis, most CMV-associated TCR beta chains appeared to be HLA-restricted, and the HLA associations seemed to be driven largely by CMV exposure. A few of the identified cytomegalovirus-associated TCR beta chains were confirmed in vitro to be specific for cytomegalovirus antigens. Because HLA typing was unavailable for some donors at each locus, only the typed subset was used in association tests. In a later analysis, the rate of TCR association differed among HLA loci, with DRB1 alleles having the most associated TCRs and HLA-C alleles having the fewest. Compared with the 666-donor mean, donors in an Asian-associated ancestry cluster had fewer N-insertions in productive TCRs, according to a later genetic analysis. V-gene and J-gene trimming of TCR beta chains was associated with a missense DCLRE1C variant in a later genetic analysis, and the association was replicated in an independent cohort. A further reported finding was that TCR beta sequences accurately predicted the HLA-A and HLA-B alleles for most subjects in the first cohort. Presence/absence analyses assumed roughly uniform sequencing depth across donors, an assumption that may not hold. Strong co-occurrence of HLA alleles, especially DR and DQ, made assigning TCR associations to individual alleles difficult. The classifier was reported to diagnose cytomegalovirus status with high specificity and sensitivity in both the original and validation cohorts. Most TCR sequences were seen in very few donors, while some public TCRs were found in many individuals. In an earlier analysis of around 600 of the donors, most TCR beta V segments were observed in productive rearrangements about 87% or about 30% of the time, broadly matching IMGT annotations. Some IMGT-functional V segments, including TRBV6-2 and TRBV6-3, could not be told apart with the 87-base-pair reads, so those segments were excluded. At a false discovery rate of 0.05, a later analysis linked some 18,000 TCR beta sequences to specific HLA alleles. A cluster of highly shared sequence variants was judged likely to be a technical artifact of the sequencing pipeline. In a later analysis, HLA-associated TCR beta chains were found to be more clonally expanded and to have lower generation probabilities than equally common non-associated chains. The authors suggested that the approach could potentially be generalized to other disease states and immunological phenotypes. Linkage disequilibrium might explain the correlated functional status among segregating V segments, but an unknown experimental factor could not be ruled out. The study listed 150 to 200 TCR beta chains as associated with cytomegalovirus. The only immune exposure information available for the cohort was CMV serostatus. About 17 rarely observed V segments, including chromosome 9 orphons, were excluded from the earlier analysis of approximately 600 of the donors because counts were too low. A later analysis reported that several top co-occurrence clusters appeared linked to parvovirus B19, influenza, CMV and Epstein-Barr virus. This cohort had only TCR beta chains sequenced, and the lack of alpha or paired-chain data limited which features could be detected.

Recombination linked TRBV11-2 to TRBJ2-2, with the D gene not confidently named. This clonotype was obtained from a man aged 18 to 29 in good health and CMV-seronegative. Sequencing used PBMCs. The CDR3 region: CASSSNMWNTGELFF. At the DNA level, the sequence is TGTGCCAGCAGCTCTAATATGTGGAACACCGGGGAGCTGTTTTTT.